The 5 T cell receptor beta chains below were found in one sample sequenced in a study of blood T cell repertoires in COVID-19. The method was immunoSEQ multiplex PCR; TCRdb's version includes in-frame clones alone and lacks a portion of them. The sample holds a few hundred thousand clones; 87% are singletons and the top ten take around 3%. The sequenced material came from peripheral blood. Receptor source: a young man with active or convalescent COVID-19.

This clone was counted between two and nine times. V and J are TRBV7-2 and TRBJ1-2, with 7 bases identical to TRBD1. The V gene's germline CDR1 is SGHTA and CDR2 FQGNSA. Trimming at V came to 5 bases and at J to 6 bases, leaving 9 bases not matched to a gene. This CDR3 comprises 14 residues. The CDR3 nucleotides are TGTGCCAGCAGCCAACCTGACAGGGCTAATGGCTACACCTTC. This codes for CASSQPDRANGYTF.

The sample holds one count of this clone. The rearrangement joins TRBV6-6 to TRBJ2-7, with TRBD1 as a possible D gene (7 bases). Germline-derived CDR1 and CDR2 are MNHNY and SVGAGI (reference sequence). The CDR3 runs 14 residues. V lost 2 bases and J 5 bases, leaving 13 bases between the germline ends. The CDR3 bases are TGTGCCAGCAGTTACCAGGGGGGAGTCAACGAGCAGTACTTC. Its protein is CASSYQGGVNEQYF.

This clone was recorded only once. CDR3: CASSLSGQVSNQPQHF. In DNA, the CDR3 is TGTGCCAGCAGTTTATCCGGACAGGTTAGCAATCAGCCCCAGCATTTT. This chain connects TRBV28 to TRBJ1-5, with 7 bases matching TRBD1. The length of the CDR3 is 16 residues. J gave up 0 bases and V 1 base, and 3 bases lay outside the gene matches. CDR1 and CDR2 (germline): MDHEN, SYDVKM.

The CDR3 DNA is TGTGCCAGCAGCCAAGACCGGGGGGTCTCTGGGGCCAACGTCCTGACTTTC. Amino acid sequence: CASSQDRGVSGANVLTF. The V and J genes are TRBV3-1 (or the pseudogene TRBV3-2) and TRBJ2-6; TRBD2 agrees at 7 bases. With 0 bases clipped from V and 0 bases from J, the junction kept 2 bases outside the gene matches. Germline loops: CDR1 LGHDT, CDR2 YNNKEL (reference sequence). The CDR3 length is 17 residues.

This chain connects TRBV6-5 to TRBJ2-3; unclear D gene. CDR1 is MNHEY and CDR2 is SVGAGI in the germline V gene. V lost 2 bases to trimming and J lost 0 bases, with 3 bases between them. The CDR3 is 13 amino acids. The CDR3 spells CASSYISTDTQYF. The CDR3 DNA reads as TGTGCCAGCAGTTACATAAGCACAGATACGCAGTATTTT.